The 11 T cell receptor beta chains listed next were all sequenced from one sample in a study of blood T cell repertoires in COVID-19. Profiled with immunoSEQ multiplex PCR; TCRdb holds only in-frame clones, not every one. The sample includes fewer than 350,000 clones, roughly 87% of them seen just once. The specimen sequenced was peripheral blood. These receptors were collected from a man between 18 and 35 years old with active or convalescent COVID-19.

In DNA form, the CDR3 reads TGTGCCACCAGTGAGACCCCGGGACTAGCGGGGGCGCTATTGGGGGGAGAGCAGTTCTTC. This gives the protein CATSETPGLAGALLGGEQFF. V gene TRBV24-1 combines with J gene TRBJ2-1, with 14 bases identical to TRBD2. The CDR3 totals 20 residues. V gave up 4 bases and J gave up 10 bases; unmatched junction bases: 20. CDR1 KGHDR and CDR2 SFDVKD come from the germline V gene.

This chain links TRBV3-1 (or the pseudogene TRBV3-2) with TRBJ1-2, with 7 nucleotides matching TRBD1. J gave up 3 bases and V 5 bases, and 3 bases lay outside the gene matches. This CDR3 has 13 residues. Germline CDR1 and CDR2: LGHDT and YNNKEL (reference sequence). This CDR3 is CASSSGTDYGYTF. Written as DNA, the CDR3 is TGTGCCAGCAGCTCCGGGACAGACTATGGCTACACCTTC.

In its sample, this clone was seen a few times. The chain employs TRBV11-3 and TRBJ2-3, with TRBD2 identical over 12 bases. The V gene end was trimmed by 4 bases and the J gene end by 0 bases; junction bases not matched to a gene: 5. This CDR3 has 17 residues. Germline V lookup: CDR1 SGHNT, CDR2 YENEEA. The CDR3 DNA sequence: TGTGCCAGCAGCTCCGGGACTAGCGGGCATAGCACAGATACGCAGTATTTT. Protein product: CASSSGTSGHSTDTQYF.

The J gene is TRBJ1-5, the V gene TRBV2; the D is unclear. The V end was cut by 5 bases, the J end by 4 bases, with 9 bases between. Per germline, CDR1 SNHLY and CDR2 FYNNEI. There are 13 residues in the CDR3. The CDR3 here is CASSFGGNQPQHF. As DNA, the CDR3 is TGTGCCAGCAGTTTCGGCGGTAATCAGCCCCAGCATTTT.

The chain recombines TRBV6-5 with TRBJ1-1, with 9 bases aligning to TRBD1. The germline V gene has CDR1 MNHEY and CDR2 SVGAGI. This CDR3 comprises 15 residues. V lost 6 bases and J lost 0; bases outside the gene matches: 5. For the CDR3, the DNA is TGTGCCAGCAGAACCGGGACAGGGTTGAACACTGAAGCTTTCTTT. Translation: CASRTGTGLNTEAFF.

The V call is TRBV6-6, the J call TRBJ1-1, with no clear D. Germline V CDR1 and CDR2: MNHNY, SVGAGI (reference sequence). Trimming stripped 10 bases from V and 6 bases from J, with 15 bases between. This CDR3 is built from 12 residues. This chain's CDR3 is CATVELPAEAFF. The DNA of the CDR3 is TGTGCCACCGTTGAGCTCCCGGCTGAAGCTTTCTTT.

This clone has a single count. The rearrangement uses TRBV10-3 and TRBJ1-1, with 8 bases aligning to TRBD1. The CDR3 spans 13 residues. Germline CDR1 and CDR2: ENHRY and SYGVKD. The V gene end was trimmed by 8 bases and the J gene end by 3 bases; junction bases not matched to a gene: 5. The DNA of the CDR3 is TGTGCCATCGGACAGGGAGACCACACTGAAGCTTTCTTT. Translating it yields CAIGQGDHTEAFF.

V is TRBV29-1 and J is TRBJ1-1; D may be TRBD1 (5 bases). CDR1 SQVTM and CDR2 ANQGSEA come from the germline V gene. This CDR3 contains 13 residues. V lost 3 bases, J lost 4 bases, and 12 bases lay in between. The CDR3 DNA reads as TGCAGCGTTGACGGACAAAAGGGCACTGAAGCTTTCTTT. It encodes CSVDGQKGTEAFF.

The chain links TRBV9 to TRBJ1-5; the D gene is possibly TRBD1 (6 bases). Per germline, CDR1 SGDLS and CDR2 YYNGEE. Trimming removed 4 bases at V and 6 bases at J, with 11 bases between. This CDR3 is built from 13 residues. The CDR3 here is CASSTGSGQPQHF. CDR3 bases: TGTGCCAGCAGCACAGGGAGCGGTCAGCCCCAGCATTTT.

The chain recombines TRBV19 with TRBJ1-2; no clear D gene. This CDR3 spans 12 amino acids. Germline V lookup: CDR1 LNHDA, CDR2 SQIVND (reference sequence). The V end lost 11 bases, the J end lost 3 bases, and 13 bases lay between the germline ends. The CDR3 DNA reads as TGTGCCGGTGAGACACCAGACTATGGCTACACCTTC. Translation gives CAGETPDYGYTF.

The rearrangement links TRBV9 to TRBJ1-1; 7 bases align to TRBD1. The CDR3 consists of 15 residues. V lost 4 bases and J lost 1; bases outside the gene matches: 7. From germline, CDR1 is SGDLS and CDR2 YYNGEE. Here the CDR3 reads CASSTWDSRNTEAFF. The CDR3 nucleotides are TGTGCCAGCAGCACCTGGGACAGCCGGAACACTGAAGCTTTCTTT.